This T cell receptor (beta chain) was recorded in a study of vaccination effects on CD4 cells after COVID-19. General observations from the study: Clones that were induced by infection or by vaccine showed marked contraction late after vaccination.

Antigen-specific CD4+ T cells were expanded (with viral peptide pools) by the ViraFEST assay ahead of sequencing. Having been cultured for approximately ten days, the cells underwent CD4+ T cell isolation. As their vaccination, participants received two doses of either BNT162b2 or mRNA-1273. Testing of the vaccine recipients showed negative nucleocapsid antibodies and no prior SARS-CoV-2 infection. Peptides at 10 ug/ml and IL-2 at about 10 IU/ml were added to around 2 million PBMC per well. IL-2 medium was substituted for half the medium on days 3 and 7. As regards this clone: What it binds is not known.

Sequencing used immunoSEQ multiplex PCR; TCRdb keeps in-frame clones, though not all of them. There are approximately 83,000 clones in the sample; around four fifths occur only once, and about 1% lies in the top ten. The sequence came from a human donor who received a COVID-19 vaccine. Sequenced material: CD4+ T cells from PBMCs cultured with HCoV-OC43 spike peptides, taken after COVID-19 vaccination. The subset here: HCoV-OC43 spike overlapping peptide pool stimulation.

The CDR3 loop is CASSYSPGQGAREQFF. The CDR3 DNA reads TGTGCCAGCAGTTACTCGCCGGGACAGGGAGCGCGGGAGCAGTTCTTC. The chain uses TRBV6-5 and TRBJ2-1; TRBD1 agrees at 9 bases. The CDR3 has 16 residues. The V and J ends lost 0 bases and 10 bases, in that order; junction bases with no gene match: 10. Germline CDR1 is MNHEY and CDR2 is SVGAGI.